This T cell receptor (beta chain) was retrieved from a study of blood T cell repertoires in COVID-19. As originally analysed: Amplification of reference gene primers was used by the study to estimate nucleated cell counts. Sequenced by immunoSEQ multiplex PCR; TCRdb stores in-frame clones only, minus some. The V and J calls and clone size are taken from that table; D and trimming were inferred from the DNA. This table holds 250,000 to 300,000 clones, approximately 85% found once. The CDR3 sequence is 15 residues long. Germline V CDR1 and CDR2: SNHLY, FYNNEI. V dropped 3 bases and J dropped 8; count of bases not matched to a gene: 10.

Sequenced input: peripheral blood. The genes are TRBV2 and TRBJ2-1; 7 bases are shared with TRBD2. The receptor was isolated from a woman between 65 and 79 years old with acute or convalescent COVID-19. CDR3 DNA sequence: TGTGCCAGCAGTGATAGGACTAGGGTTGGCGATGAGCAGTTCTTC. This sequence encodes CASSDRTRVGDEQFF.